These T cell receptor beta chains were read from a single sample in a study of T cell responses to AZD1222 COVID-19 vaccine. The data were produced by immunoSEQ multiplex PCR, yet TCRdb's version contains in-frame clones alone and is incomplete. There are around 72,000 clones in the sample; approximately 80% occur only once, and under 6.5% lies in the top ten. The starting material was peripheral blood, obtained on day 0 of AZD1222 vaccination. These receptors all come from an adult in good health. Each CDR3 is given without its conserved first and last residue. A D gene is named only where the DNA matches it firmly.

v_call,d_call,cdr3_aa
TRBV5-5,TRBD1,ASSTGTAEGYEQY
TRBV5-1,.,ASSLGSGGFRDSPLH
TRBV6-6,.,ASSYSGQTNEKLF
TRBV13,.,ASSLGGRNTGELF
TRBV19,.,ASSAGGTTYEQY
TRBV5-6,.,ASSFESRIGEQF
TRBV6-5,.,ASSSWSQPQH
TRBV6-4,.,ASSDSGGTDTQY
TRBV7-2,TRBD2,ASSLAAGGWGQETQY
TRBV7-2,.,ASSLAIGANYRS
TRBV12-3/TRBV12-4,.,ASSQPGNTIY
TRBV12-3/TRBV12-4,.,ASRFTGELF
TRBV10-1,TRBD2,ASSVVAGGNEQF
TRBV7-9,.,ASSRGNYGYT
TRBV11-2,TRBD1,ASSPDRGSVEQY
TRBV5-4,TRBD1,ASSFGTDYGYT
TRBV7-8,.,ASSLREWGEQY
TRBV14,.,ASSQARGWYGYT
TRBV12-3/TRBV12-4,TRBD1,ASSRQGLTEAF
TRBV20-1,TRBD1,SATRDREQY
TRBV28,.,AGGSDSNQPQH
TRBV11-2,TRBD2,ASSPLTSGGTLSVHEQY
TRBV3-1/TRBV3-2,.,ASSQDLGSVGGYT
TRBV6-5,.,ASHSSGNTIY
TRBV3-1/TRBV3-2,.,ASSQDRDHTDTQY
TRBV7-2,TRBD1,ASSLDGQDNQPQH
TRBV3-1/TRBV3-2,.,ASSHAGTDNHEQF
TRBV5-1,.,ARGGGQSYEQY
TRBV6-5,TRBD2,ASRSGGSSYEQY
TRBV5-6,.,ASSLGTPANYGYT
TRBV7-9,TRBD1,ASSSSGTGYGYT
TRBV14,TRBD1,ASSQSTGANYGYT
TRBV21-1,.,ASSKGGRNQPQH